The entry below describes one T cell receptor beta chain. This clone was detected only once. There is no known antigen for this receptor. No qualities accompany the bases; no much larger clone lies one base away. The sample originates from a study of T cell changes during pregnancy in multiple sclerosis (dated by TCRdb to the late 2010s). Regarding the study in general: The study looked at changes in the T cell repertoire across pregnancy in women with multiple sclerosis.

Receptor libraries were prepared by the immunoSEQ multiplex PCR assay. What TCRdb holds here is the immuneACCESS table cut down to in-frame rearrangements. Part of the clones is not present; checked against another copy, under half of the missing clones reflect an unresolved V gene, and the others are unexplained. The sample yields 80,000 to 100,000 clones; roughly 89% were counted once. Jointly, the top ten make up roughly 1.7% of the sample. The TCR was taken from a female donor in good health, enrolled as a control in a pregnancy study. Specimen: peripheral blood, collected after pregnancy.

The CDR3 protein is CASSQNRGPSTGELFF. The base sequence is TGTGCCAGTAGCCAGAACAGGGGGCCTAGCACCGGGGAGCTGTTTTTT. The rearranged segments are TRBV19 and TRBJ2-2; 9 junctional bases match TRBD1. The CDR3 has 16 amino acids, counting the end cysteine and phenylalanine. Here the CDR3 DNA is all that survives: 48 bases in frame from base 1. Germline trimming amounts to 6 bases on V and 4 bases on J, with 9 as the count of junction bases outside the gene matches. Via the germline V gene (reference sequence), CDR1 is LNHDA and CDR2 SQIVND.